This TCR beta chain was identified in a study of shared clonotypes between healthy human individuals. For the study at large: Each donor's CD4 naive and CD4 memory cells filled three plates apiece, CD8 naive two, and CD8 memory one. Study findings and constraints: Approximately 5% was the fraction of naive CD4 clonotypes found shared across several donors.

From CD4+ cells came CD45RA+ naive and CD45RA-negative memory subsets. The length of the CDR3 is 16 residues. Germline assignment: CDR1 MNHNY and CDR2 SVGAGI (reference sequence). Trimming at V came to 6 bases and at J to 6 bases, leaving 14 bases not matched to a gene. A word on this clone: Its target is not known.

Generated by immunoSEQ multiplex PCR, the TCRdb table keeps only in-frame clones and is missing some. Of more than 900,000 clones listed, approximately 78% are singletons. This chain connects TRBV6-6 to TRBJ1-5; 7 bases agree with TRBD1. The sequence came from a man younger than 30 in good health. Some clones in this sample may be carry-over from other donors' samples. Sample: memory CD4+ T cells from PBMCs. Specified subset: CD45RA-negative fraction. As DNA, the CDR3 is TGTGCCAGCAGCCTGGGCCCTGACAGGGTGGGTCAGCCCCAGCATTTT. It encodes CASSLGPDRVGQPQHF.